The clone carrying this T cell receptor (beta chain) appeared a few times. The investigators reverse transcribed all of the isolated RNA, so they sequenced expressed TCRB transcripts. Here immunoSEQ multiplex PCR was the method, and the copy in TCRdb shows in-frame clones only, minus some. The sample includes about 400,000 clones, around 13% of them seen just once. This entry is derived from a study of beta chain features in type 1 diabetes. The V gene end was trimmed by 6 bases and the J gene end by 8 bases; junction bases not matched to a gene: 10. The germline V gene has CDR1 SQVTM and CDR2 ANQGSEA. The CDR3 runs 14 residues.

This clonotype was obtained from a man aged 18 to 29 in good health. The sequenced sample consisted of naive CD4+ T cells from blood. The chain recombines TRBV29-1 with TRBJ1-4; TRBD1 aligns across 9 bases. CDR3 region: CSVETGGGSEKLFF. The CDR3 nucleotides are TGCAGCGTCGAAACAGGGGGCGGGAGCGAAAAACTGTTTTTT.